The present T cell receptor (beta chain) was sequenced within a study of blood T cell repertoires in COVID-19. Study-wide background: Samples of COVID-19 (acute and convalescent) were obtained from the United States, Italy and Spain. In each case, the material was cDNA or gDNA derived from T cells, B-cell-depleted T cells, or PBMCs.

Authors' data handling: How many nucleated cells were present was estimated from reference gene primer amplification. Assay used: immunoSEQ multiplex PCR; TCRdb lists only in-frame clones, some missing. V, J and clone size derive from that table, while D and trimming were established from the DNA sequence. The table records hundreds of thousands of clones, 84% of them present only once. CDR1 and CDR2 (germline): LGHDT, YNNKEL (reference sequence). This CDR3 comprises 14 residues. The V gene lost 1 base and the J gene lost 0 bases, with 5 bases spanning the gap. The sequenced sample consisted of peripheral blood. The rearrangement joins TRBV3-1 (or the pseudogene TRBV3-2) to TRBJ2-3; D unclear. The receptor comes from a young man with active or convalescent COVID-19. The CDR3 DNA is TGTGCCAGCAGCCAAGTAGCCAGCACAGATACGCAGTATTTT. The encoded protein is CASSQVASTDTQYF.